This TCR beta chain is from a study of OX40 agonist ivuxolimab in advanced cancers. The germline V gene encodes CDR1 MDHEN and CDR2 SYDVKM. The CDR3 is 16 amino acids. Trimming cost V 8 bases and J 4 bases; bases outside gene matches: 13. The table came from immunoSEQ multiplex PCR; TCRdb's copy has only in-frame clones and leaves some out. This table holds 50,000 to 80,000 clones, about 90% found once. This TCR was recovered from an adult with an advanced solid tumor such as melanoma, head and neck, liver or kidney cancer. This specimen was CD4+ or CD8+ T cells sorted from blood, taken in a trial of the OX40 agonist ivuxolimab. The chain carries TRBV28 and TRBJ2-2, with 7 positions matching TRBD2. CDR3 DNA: TGTGCCAGCGCAGTTTCTCGGGCTAGCGGCACCGGGGAGCTGTTTTTT. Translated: CASAVSRASGTGELFF.